What follows are 20 T cell receptor beta chains derived from one specimen sequenced in a study of T cells in localized non-small cell lung cancer. TCRdb keeps only in-frame clones here, not all; method: immunoSEQ multiplex PCR. Among over 65,000 clones listed, 65% to 85% were seen once. This specimen was peripheral blood, taken before any cancer treatment. All receptors come from a female donor older than 55 with stage I lung adenocarcinoma.

This chain uses TRBV7-8 with TRBJ1-6; no clear D. CDR1 is SGHVS and CDR2 is FQNEAQ in the germline V gene. V was cut by 5 bases and J by 7 bases, with 9 bases left in between. The CDR3 contains 13 residues. The CDR3 DNA is TGTGCCAGCAGCCCTGACCAGAATTCACCCCTCCACTTT. It codes for CASSPDQNSPLHF.

The V and J genes are TRBV19 and TRBJ2-1; TRBD2 agrees at 7 bases. Trimming at V came to 1 base and at J to 0 bases, leaving 3 bases not matched to a gene. The CDR3 has 16 amino acids. From germline, CDR1 is LNHDA and CDR2 SQIVND (reference sequence). The CDR3 DNA reads as TGTGCCAGTAGTATAGCGTCGGGGGGCTCCTACAATGAGCAGTTCTTC. This sequence encodes CASSIASGGSYNEQFF.

The chain couples TRBV10-3 to TRBJ2-1; weak D call: TRBD2 (6 bases). The CDR3 is made up of 14 amino acids. Germline CDR1 ENHRY, CDR2 SYGVKD. Trimming shortened V by 7 bases and J by 0 bases, and 10 bases separated the two germline ends. CDR3 loop: CAITGGNSYNEQFF. The CDR3, as DNA: TGTGCCATCACGGGCGGGAACTCCTACAATGAGCAGTTCTTC.

The chain combines TRBV7-6 with TRBJ2-7; TRBD2 agrees at 7 bases. This CDR3 is 14 amino acids long. Germline V gives CDR1 SGHVS, CDR2 FNYEAQ. V shed 1 base and J 5 bases; nucleotides not matched to a gene: 5. The CDR3 sequence is CASSLGGGAHEQYF. Here the CDR3 DNA reads TGTGCCAGCAGCTTAGGGGGAGGGGCCCACGAGCAGTACTTC.

The chain recombines TRBV15 with TRBJ2-7; 7 nucleotides match TRBD1. Germline CDR1 is LNHNV and CDR2 is YYDKDF (reference sequence). CDR3 length: 15 amino acids. The J segment lost 2 bases and the V segment lost 5 bases, leaving 9 bases of the junction unmatched. CDR3 amino acids: CATSEQTGPPYEQYF. The CDR3 region has the DNA TGTGCCACCAGCGAACAGACAGGGCCCCCCTACGAGCAGTACTTC.

The chain has TRBV18 and TRBJ2-5; D not certain. CDR3 length: 13 residues. Germline values: CDR1 KGHSH, CDR2 LQKENI. The V and J ends lost 3 bases and 4 bases respectively, with 9 bases between them. The CDR3 sequence: CASSPRPGETQYF. The CDR3 bases are TGTGCCAGCTCACCCCGGCCAGGAGAGACCCAGTACTTC.

This chain links TRBV7-2 with TRBJ2-7; D is uncertain. Trimming stripped 5 bases from V and 1 base from J, with 12 bases between. The CDR3 is 14 amino acids. The germline CDR1 and CDR2 sequences are SGHTA and FQGNSA. CDR3 region: CASSPAAASYEQYF. CDR3 bases: TGTGCCAGCAGCCCAGCCGCAGCTTCCTACGAGCAGTACTTC.

The chain is built from TRBV11-2 and TRBJ2-3; 7 nucleotides agree with TRBD2. The CDR3 runs 16 residues. J lost 0 bases, V lost 0 bases, and 3 bases had no gene match. Germline values: CDR1 SGHAT, CDR2 FQNNGV. In nucleotides, the CDR3 is TGTGCCAGCAGCTTAGATCTAGCGGCGAGCACAGATACGCAGTATTTT. The encoded protein is CASSLDLAASTDTQYF.

The gene calls are TRBV11-3 and TRBJ1-1; D call uncertain. Germline V gene lookup returns CDR1 SGHNT and CDR2 YENEEA. V gave up 5 bases and J gave up 1 base, with 11 bases separating them. CDR3 size: 14 residues. CDR3 nucleotide sequence: TGTGCCAGCAGCCTCGCTGGCGGGAACACTGAAGCTTTCTTT. Protein sequence: CASSLAGGNTEAFF.

The CDR3 sequence: CASSDLATGNIQYF. CDR3 nucleotides: TGTGCCAGCAGTGATTTAGCGACGGGAAACATTCAGTACTTC. The V call is TRBV2, the J call TRBJ2-4, with D possibly being TRBD2 (5 bases). The CDR3 length is 14 residues. The V gene lost 3 bases and the J gene lost 6 bases, with 12 bases spanning the gap. In germline, CDR1 is SNHLY, CDR2 FYNNEI.

The chain carries TRBV5-8 and TRBJ2-1; possibly TRBD1 or TRBD2 for D (5 bases each). Germline values: CDR1 SGHTS, CDR2 YDEGEE. The CDR3 has 13 amino acids. V lost 3 bases and J 9 bases, leaving 13 bases between the germline ends. The CDR3 loop is CASSWGSGGEQFF. In nucleotides, the CDR3 is TGTGCCAGCAGCTGGGGCTCTGGGGGTGAGCAGTTCTTC.

The V gene is TRBV9, the J gene TRBJ1-2; D not certain. This CDR3 region has 13 residues. CDR1 SGDLS and CDR2 YYNGEE come from the germline V gene. V was pared by 0 bases and J by 7 bases, with 10 bases between. The CDR3 region has the DNA TGTGCCAGCAGCGTAGAGCTCGGCCTTGGCTACACCTTC. This translates into CASSVELGLGYTF.

The rearrangement joins TRBV27 to TRBJ1-6; TRBD1 matches 8 bases. This CDR3 contains 14 residues. The junction had 5 bases not matched to a gene; V was cut back by 7 bases and J by 6 bases. Looked up from germline, CDR1 is MNHEY and CDR2 is SMNVEV (reference sequence). CDR3 nucleotides: TGTGCCAGCACCGAGGGGACAGGTAATTCACCCCTCCACTTT. This translates into CASTEGTGNSPLHF.

The V and J genes are TRBV18 and TRBJ2-1, with D perhaps TRBD1 (6 bases). The CDR3 runs to 12 residues. V lost 6 bases, J lost 8 bases, and 11 bases lay in between. Germline loops: CDR1 KGHSH, CDR2 LQKENI. The CDR3 region is CASSPSGDEQFF. CDR3 nucleotide sequence: TGTGCCAGCTCGCCCTCAGGGGATGAGCAGTTCTTC.

The CDR3 DNA sequence: TGTGCCAGCAGCTTAGAAGGAGGTGAGCAGTTCTTC. Residues: CASSLEGGEQFF. V and J are TRBV7-6 and TRBJ2-1; a possible D gene is TRBD2 (5 bases). The CDR3 has 12 amino acids. Trimming took 1 base from V and 9 from J, leaving 7 bases between them. Germline CDR1 SGHVS, CDR2 FNYEAQ.

The J gene is TRBJ1-2, the V gene TRBV2; the D is unclear. The V end lost 6 bases, the J end lost 1 base, and 9 bases lay between the germline ends. This CDR3 region has 13 residues. From germline, CDR1 is SNHLY and CDR2 FYNNEI. This CDR3 is CASRDGFNYGYTF. In DNA, the CDR3 is TGTGCCAGCAGGGACGGATTTAACTATGGCTACACCTTC.

The V call is TRBV5-1, the J call TRBJ2-1, with 8 nucleotides matching TRBD2. This CDR3 contains 17 residues. Germline V gene lookup returns CDR1 SGHRS and CDR2 YFSETQ. Trimming took 3 bases from V and 6 from J; bases not matched to a gene: 14. The CDR3 sequence: CASSWNPSGSIGNEQFF. CDR3 DNA: TGCGCCAGCAGCTGGAACCCTAGCGGGTCAATAGGCAATGAGCAGTTCTTC.

This clone was recorded once. This rearrangement joins TRBV28 to TRBJ1-3, with D tentatively TRBD1 (5 bases). CDR3 length: 16 amino acids. Trimming pared 5 bases from V and 0 bases from J, leaving 14 bases between. Germline CDR1 and CDR2: MDHEN and SYDVKM. The CDR3 DNA reads as TGTGCCAGCAGTCACCTTAGCACAGGCTCTGGAAACACCATATATTTT. This codes for CASSHLSTGSGNTIYF. The full variable domain, its missing parts supplied by reference TRBV28 and TRBJ1-3, is DVKVTQSSRYLVKRTGEKVFLECVQDMDHENMFWYRQDPGLGLRLIYFSYDVKMKEKGDIPEGYSVSREKKERFSLILESASTNQTSMYLCASSHLSTGSGNTIYFGEGSWLTVV.

The genes are TRBV7-9 and TRBJ1-4; D gene unclear. In germline, CDR1 is SEHNR, CDR2 FQNEAQ (reference sequence). V was pared by 1 base and J by 4 bases, with 7 bases between. The CDR3 sequence is 14 residues long. CDR3 in amino acids: CASSLGRNNEKLFF. DNA for the CDR3: TGTGCCAGCAGCTTAGGCAGGAATAATGAAAAACTGTTTTTT.

The V gene is TRBV7-9, the J gene TRBJ2-3; 10 bases are a match to TRBD1. V lost 5 bases and J lost 3; bases outside the gene matches: 8. The germline V gene encodes CDR1 SEHNR and CDR2 FQNEAQ (reference sequence). CDR3 length: 16 residues. The CDR3 DNA is TGTGCCAGCAGCCCACGACAGGGGGCAGAGACAGATACGCAGTATTTT. It translates to CASSPRQGAETDTQYF.